One and the same sample provided the 6 T cell receptor beta chains below, sequenced in a study of identical twins. TCRdb recomputed calls from the 5' RACE reads with MiXCR, one row per CDR3 protein. Of about 220,000 distinct CDR3 sequences listed, over 8% were seen once; the top ten hold about 5.5%. The sequenced sample was memory (CD45RO+) T cells sorted from blood. Receptors were obtained from a young woman in good health.

The V and J genes are TRBV2 and TRBJ1-1; D not certain. From germline, CDR1 is SNHLY and CDR2 FYNNEI. This CDR3 has 11 residues. Between the trimmed V and J ends, which lost 2 bases and 11 bases, there was a span of 9 bases. The CDR3 loop reads CASSENGWAFF. DNA for the CDR3: TGTGCCAGCAGTGAAAATGGTTGGGCTTTCTTT.

This clonotype was seen ten or more times. CDR3 sequence: CSARRRDTEAFF. CDR3 nucleotides: TGCAGTGCAAGACGACGGGACACTGAAGCTTTCTTT. The V call is TRBV20-1, the J call TRBJ1-1; D not certain. CDR3 length equals 12 residues. V was clipped by 6 bases and J by 3 bases, with 11 bases between them. Germline V gives CDR1 DFQATT, CDR2 SNEGSKA (reference sequence).

This chain links TRBV12-3 or TRBV12-4 with TRBJ1-5; no firm D call. V was trimmed by 3 bases and J by 4 bases, leaving 10 bases between them. This CDR3 is 14 amino acids long. The CDR3 reads CASSFLDFNQPQHF. The CDR3 nucleotides are TGTGCCAGCAGTTTTTTGGATTTTAATCAGCCCCAGCATTTT.

This chain uses TRBV6-5 with TRBJ1-3, with D uncertain. The CDR3 has 15 residues. Germline V gene sequence: CDR1 MNHEY, CDR2 SVGAGI. V lost 0 bases to trimming and J lost 4 bases, with 10 bases between them. CDR3 sequence (DNA): TGTGCCAGCAGTTACTCGAGAGGGTACGGAAACACCATATATTTT. It translates to CASSYSRGYGNTIYF.

This clonotype was counted at least ten times. The chain carries TRBV15 and TRBJ2-7, with D hard to call. The V end lost 2 bases, the J end lost 6 bases, and 14 bases lay between the germline ends. The CDR3 covers 14 residues. Per germline, CDR1 LNHNV and CDR2 YYDKDF (reference sequence). CDR3 residues: CATSRPPDFSEQYF. The CDR3 DNA reads TGTGCCACCAGCAGACCCCCCGATTTCAGCGAGCAGTACTTC.

This clonotype has a count of ten or more. V and J are TRBV7-9 and TRBJ2-1, with D perhaps matching TRBD1 or TRBD2 (5 bases each). Trimming took 2 bases from V and 8 from J, leaving 10 bases between them. Germline V lookup: CDR1 SEHNR, CDR2 FQNEAQ (reference sequence). CDR3 size: 13 residues. CDR3 DNA: TGTGCCAGCAGCTTATACGGGACGGATGAGCAGTTCTTC. Its translation is CASSLYGTDEQFF.